One sample yielded the 10 T cell receptor beta chains listed below, sequenced in a study of identifying expanded T cells in peripheral blood. Measured with immunoSEQ multiplex PCR; TCRdb has only the in-frame clones, and not every one. This table holds tens of thousands of clones, roughly 90% found once. Sequencing was done on a sample of blood. These TCRs come from a person aged 18-69 years in good health.

The chain couples TRBV10-3 to TRBJ2-7, with 7 positions matching TRBD2. This CDR3 contains 14 residues. Germline-derived CDR1 and CDR2 are ENHRY and SYGVKD. Trimming took 4 bases from V and 3 from J; bases not matched to a gene: 6. CDR3 in DNA: TGTGCCATCAGTGCAACCGGGACTAACTACGAGCAGTACTTC. Its protein is CAISATGTNYEQYF.

This clone was counted a few times. The gene calls are TRBV7-2 and TRBJ1-2, with D maybe TRBD1 (6 bases). Germline V gives CDR1 SGHTA, CDR2 FQGNSA. Trimming took off 0 bases at V and 7 bases at J, with 12 bases between the two ends. The CDR3 spans 14 residues. The CDR3 region has the DNA TGTGCCAGCAGCTTAGCGCTACAGGGTAGTGGCTACACCTTC. This sequence encodes CASSLALQGSGYTF.

This clone was seen only once. This sequence joins TRBV5-1 and TRBJ1-1; 11 nucleotides agree with TRBD1. From germline, CDR1 is SGHRS and CDR2 YFSETQ. V lost 2 bases and J lost 2; bases outside the gene matches: 5. This CDR3 region has 16 residues. The CDR3 DNA sequence: TGCGCCAGCAGCTTAGGGGGACAGGGGGTTAACACTGAAGCTTTCTTT. Translated: CASSLGGQGVNTEAFF.

The chain joins TRBV9 to TRBJ2-3; D is perhaps TRBD1 or TRBD2 (5 bases each). Between the trimmed V and J ends, which lost 1 base and 9 bases, there was a span of 12 bases. Germline V gives CDR1 SGDLS, CDR2 YYNGEE. The CDR3 has 13 amino acids. CDR3 nucleotides: TGTGCCAGCAGCGTACTCCCCAGGGACACGCAGTATTTT. This translates into CASSVLPRDTQYF.

This chain joins TRBV29-1 and TRBJ1-1, with unresolved D. With 1 base removed from V and 1 base from J, the gap between germline ends came to 7 bases. CDR1 and CDR2 from the germline V gene are SQVTM and ANQGSEA. This CDR3 spans 13 amino acids. Here the CDR3 DNA reads TGCAGCGTTGAAGGAAGGACGAACACTGAAGCTTTCTTT. Translating it yields CSVEGRTNTEAFF. The full variable domain, in which reference TRBV29-1 and TRBJ1-1 provide the parts outside the CDR3, is SAVISQKPSRDICQRGTSLTIQCQVDSQVTMMFWYRQQPGQSLTLIATANQGSEATYESGFVIDKFPISRPNLTFSTLTVSNMSPEDSSIYLCSVEGRTNTEAFFGQGTRLTVV.

The chain has TRBV6-1 and TRBJ1-1; no reliable D call. Germline CDR1 reads MNHNS; CDR2 reads SASEGT. The CDR3 sequence is 13 residues long. The V end lost 9 bases, the J end lost 1 base, and 12 bases lay between the germline ends. The DNA of the CDR3 is TGTGCCAGTGGTCGGGGAACGAACACTGAAGCTTTCTTT. Encoded protein: CASGRGTNTEAFF.

This chain joins TRBV27 and TRBJ2-2; no reliable D call. Trimming removed 1 base at V and 6 bases at J, with 9 bases between. Germline values: CDR1 MNHEY, CDR2 SMNVEV (reference sequence). CDR3 length: 14 amino acids. The CDR3 sequence: CASSLYSDSGELFF. The CDR3 nucleotides read TGTGCCAGCAGTTTATATTCGGATTCCGGGGAGCTGTTTTTT.

The table lists this clone with a count of one. The rearrangement uses TRBV29-1 and TRBJ2-1; either TRBD1 or TRBD2 may fit D (5 bases each). This CDR3 spans 14 amino acids. CDR1 and CDR2 (germline): SQVTM, ANQGSEA. Trimming removed 1 base from V and 5 bases from J, with 12 bases in between. The CDR3 loop is CSVEGGEVDNEQFF. The CDR3 DNA is TGCAGCGTTGAAGGAGGGGAAGTAGACAATGAGCAGTTCTTC.

The chain recombines TRBV21-1 with TRBJ1-2. TRBV21-1 is flagged as a pseudogene. This CDR3 spans 12 amino acids. CDR3 in amino acids: CASSKVGYGYTF. Written as DNA, the CDR3 is TGTGCCAGCAGCAAAGTTGGGTATGGCTACACCTTC.

The chain carries TRBV5-1 and TRBJ2-1; possibly TRBD2 for D (6 bases). V dropped 4 bases and J dropped 0 bases, with 32 bases sitting between them. The CDR3 contains 22 residues. Germline V gives CDR1 SGHRS, CDR2 YFSETQ. DNA for the CDR3: TGCGCCAGCAGCCCTCTTGGAGGGAGATCTAGCCGGTCAAAGAGCTCCTACAATGAGCAGTTCTTC. This encodes CASSPLGGRSSRSKSSYNEQFF.